The rows below give T cell receptor beta chains drawn from one sample of a study of beta chain features in type 1 diabetes. Sequencing used immunoSEQ multiplex PCR; TCRdb keeps in-frame clones, though not all of them. The sample carries some 15,000 clones, 69% recorded once. The sequencing input was Tregs from blood. The receptors here all came from a man aged 30 to 39 with type 1 diabetes. The CDR3 runs from the conserved cysteine through the conserved F or W. Each record gives: D gene, J gene, clone size, V gene, CDR3 DNA, CDR3 protein. D genes are given only for firm matches. The size field is filled for only some rows; it gives once, few, many or a size class.

TRBD2 | TRBJ2-2 | . | TRBV30 | TGTGCCTGGACTAGCGGGAGAGAAACCGGGGAGCTGTTTTTT | CAWTSGRETGELFF
TRBD2 | TRBJ2-3 | . | TRBV10-3 | TGTGCCATCGCGCGGGGGACCACAGATACGCAGTATTTT | CAIARGTTDTQYF
. | TRBJ1-1 | . | TRBV2 | TGTGCCAGCAGTGTGGCACAGCCCTACACTGAAGCTTTCTTT | CASSVAQPYTEAFF
TRBD1 | TRBJ1-4 | . | TRBV29-1 | TGCAGCGTTGGGACAGGGGGCCGAGAAAAACTGTTTTTT | CSVGTGGREKLFF
. | TRBJ2-7 | . | TRBV7-2 | TGTGCCAGCAGCTTAATTCCATTCTACGAGCAGTACTTC | CASSLIPFYEQYF
TRBD1 | TRBJ1-4 | . | TRBV18 | TGTGCCAGCTCAGCGACCGGGACAGGGGTTGGTGAAAAACTGTTTTTT | CASSATGTGVGEKLFF
TRBD2 | TRBJ2-5 | . | TRBV30 | TGTGCCTGGAGTGTCGCGATAACTAGCGGCCACCAAGAGACCCAGTACTTC | CAWSVAITSGHQETQYF
. | TRBJ2-7 | once | TRBV7-6 | TGTGCCAGCAGCTTGCTCCCAGCAGGGGACTCCTACGAGCAGTACTTC | CASSLLPAGDSYEQYF
TRBD2 | TRBJ2-5 | . | TRBV11-1 | TGTGCCAGCAGCATTACCGGGACTAGCAGTTATCGAGAGACCCAGTACTTC | CASSITGTSSYRETQYF
TRBD2 | TRBJ2-7 | few | TRBV11-2 | TGTGCCAGCAGCCGAGCGGGGGTTCCCTACGAGCAGTACTTC | CASSRAGVPYEQYF
TRBD2 | TRBJ2-1 | . | TRBV5-6 | TGTGCCAGCAGCCCGCCTCTCCTAGCGGGGGGGCCGAATGAGCAGTTCTTC | CASSPPLLAGGPNEQFF
. | TRBJ1-1 | . | TRBV20-1 | TGCAGTGCGAACAGGGTGAGAGCTTTCTTT | CSANRVRAFF
TRBD1 | TRBJ2-4 | few | TRBV2 | TGTGCCAGCAGTGGGACAGGGTCCCTAAACATTCAGTACTTC | CASSGTGSLNIQYF
. | TRBJ1-1 | . | TRBV6-5 | TGTGCCAGCAGCTGGGGGCCGAGAACTGAAGCTTTCTTT | CASSWGPRTEAFF
TRBD1 | TRBJ1-4 | once | TRBV5-1 | TGCGCCAGCAGCTTGGAGGGGGCGGCAACTAATGAAAAACTGTTTTTT | CASSLEGAATNEKLFF
. | TRBJ2-5 | . | TRBV30 | TGTGCCTGGAGAAACTCTGAACTGTACCAAGAGACCCAGTACTTC | CAWRNSELYQETQYF
. | TRBJ1-2 | . | TRBV6-1 | TGTGCCAGCAGTGGAGAAGGGGATATCTACGGCTACACCTTC | CASSGEGDIYGYTF
TRBD2 | TRBJ2-1 | . | TRBV2 | TGTGCCAGCAGTAGATCTAGCGGGAGTGGTGATGAGCAGTTCTTC | CASSRSSGSGDEQFF
TRBD2 | TRBJ2-3 | few | TRBV7-9 | TGTGCCAGCAGCTCTGGACTAGCGGGAGGACACACAGATACGCAGTATTTT | CASSSGLAGGHTDTQYF
. | TRBJ2-3 | . | TRBV19 | TGTGCCAGTAGTATCGGGACTCTCCGCACAGATACGCAGTATTTT | CASSIGTLRTDTQYF
. | TRBJ2-7 | . | TRBV7-9 | TGTGCCAGCAGCTTAAACAGTGTCTACGAGCAGTACTTC | CASSLNSVYEQYF
TRBD1 | TRBJ1-1 | . | TRBV9 | TGTGCCAGCAGCGGCGGACAGGGGAGGAACACTGAAGCTTTCTTT | CASSGGQGRNTEAFF
. | TRBJ2-3 | . | TRBV18 | TGTGCCAGCTCACCACCGGCAGGGTCGACAGATACGCAGTATTTT | CASSPPAGSTDTQYF
TRBD1 | TRBJ2-3 | . | TRBV6-1 | TGTGCCAGCAGCAACCGGGACAGGGGATCGGATACGCAGTATTTT | CASSNRDRGSDTQYF
TRBD1 | TRBJ1-3 | few | TRBV10-3 | TGTGCCATCAGCGGGACAGGGAGCTCTGGAAACACCATATATTTT | CAISGTGSSGNTIYF
TRBD1 | TRBJ2-2 | . | TRBV7-6 | TGTGCCAGCAGCTTAGCGCCCCAGGGGGACACCGGGGAGCTGTTTTTT | CASSLAPQGDTGELFF
TRBD2 | TRBJ2-3 | . | TRBV29-1 | TGCAGCGTTGAAGAGGCTAGCGGGAGGGCATATACGCAGTATTTT | CSVEEASGRAYTQYF
. | TRBJ1-5 | . | TRBV4-1 | TGCGCCAGCAGCCAAGACGGCAGTCGGGGTCAGCCCCAGCATTTT | CASSQDGSRGQPQHF
TRBD2 | TRBJ2-1 | . | TRBV19 | TGTGCCACCACAATCTGGGCTAGCGGGGGTAATGAGCAGTTCTTC | CATTIWASGGNEQFF
. | TRBJ2-2 | few | TRBV19 | TGTGCCAGTAGGTGGAGCAACACCGGGGAGCTGTTTTTT | CASRWSNTGELFF
. | TRBJ2-7 | . | TRBV2 | TGTGCCAGCTTCAGGGTGGGGGGCTCCTACGAGCAGTACTTC | CASFRVGGSYEQYF
TRBD2 | TRBJ2-3 | few | TRBV5-1 | TGCGCCAGCAGCGTCAGCGGGGGGCCCTACACAGATACGCAGTATTTT | CASSVSGGPYTDTQYF
. | TRBJ2-7 | few | TRBV5-1 | TGCGCCAGCAGTCTCATTAGGAAGGAGGGACTCTCCTACGAGCAGTACTTC | CASSLIRKEGLSYEQYF
. | TRBJ2-7 | . | TRBV11-3 | TGTGCCAGCAGTCCCCGGGGAACTTCTCTCCCCCACGAGCAGTACTTC | CASSPRGTSLPHEQYF
TRBD1 | TRBJ1-1 | . | TRBV7-2 | TGTGCCAGCAGCTTTCGACAGGGAAGAGCTTTCTTT | CASSFRQGRAFF
. | TRBJ2-6 | . | TRBV5-1 | TGCGCCAGCAGCTTTGACAGCTCTGGGGCCAACGTCCTGACTTTC | CASSFDSSGANVLTF
. | TRBJ2-1 | once | TRBV5-1 | TGCGCCAGCAGCTTCTCGACTCGTTCCTCCAATGAGCAGTTCTTC | CASSFSTRSSNEQFF
. | TRBJ2-1 | . | TRBV5-8 | TGTGCCAGCAGCTTTCCGACAGGTCCCTACAATGAGCAGTTCTTC | CASSFPTGPYNEQFF
. | TRBJ2-1 | . | TRBV5-1 | TGCGCCAGCAGCTCACAGGGCAATGAGCAGTTCTTC | CASSSQGNEQFF
. | TRBJ2-7 | once | TRBV5-1 | TGCGCCAGCTCCACCGAGGGTGCCTACGAGCAGTACTTC | CASSTEGAYEQYF
. | TRBJ2-7 | . | TRBV7-2 | TGTGCCAGCAGCTCTAGCGTAGGCTACGAGCAGTACTTC | CASSSSVGYEQYF
. | TRBJ1-1 | . | TRBV7-9 | TGTGCCAGCAGCTTATGGTGGGGGCGACTTAGCACTGAAGCTTTCTTT | CASSLWWGRLSTEAFF
. | TRBJ2-1 | few | TRBV7-9 | TGTGCCAGCAGCTTCGGTGGCCAGGGGTTGGATGAGCAGTTCTTC | CASSFGGQGLDEQFF
. | TRBJ2-1 | . | TRBV5-1 | TGCGCCAGCAGCTCACGCGTAGGGGCGAATGAGCAGTTCTTC | CASSSRVGANEQFF
. | TRBJ2-7 | . | TRBV6-6 | TGTGCCAGCACTACTACCCAAGAGGGCTACGAGCAGTACTTC | CASTTTQEGYEQYF
TRBD1 | TRBJ1-1 | . | TRBV29-1 | TGCAGCGTTGGACAGGGTGGCACTGAAGCTTTCTTT | CSVGQGGTEAFF
. | TRBJ2-7 | . | TRBV7-2 | TGTGCCAGCAGCTTGACGGGGGTAAGAGGCTACGAGCAGTACTTC | CASSLTGVRGYEQYF
TRBD1 | TRBJ1-1 | . | TRBV7-2 | TGTGCCAGCGAAACAGGGGGAGGGACTGAAGCTTTCTTT | CASETGGGTEAFF
TRBD2 | TRBJ2-2 | once | TRBV2 | TGTGCCAGCAGTAAGCGGACTAGCGGGGGGTTCGGCACCGGGGAGCTGTTTTTT | CASSKRTSGGFGTGELFF
. | TRBJ2-1 | . | TRBV5-1 | TGCGCCAGCAGCCCGGACAGATCCAGCTCCTACAATGAGCAGTTCTTC | CASSPDRSSSYNEQFF
. | TRBJ2-7 | . | TRBV5-1 | TGCGCCAGCAGGTCTAGTTCCTACGAGCAGTACTTC | CASRSSSYEQYF
. | TRBJ1-4 | . | TRBV7-9 | TGTGCCAGCAGCCTGCTAGGGGGTGGAGAAAAACTGTTTTTT | CASSLLGGGEKLFF
TRBD1 | TRBJ2-2 | few | TRBV7-7 | TGTGCCAGCAGCCGGGACAGGGGGACCGGGGAGCTGTTTTTT | CASSRDRGTGELFF
. | TRBJ1-2 | . | TRBV6-6 | TGTGCCACCGGACACAACTATGGCTACACCTTC | CATGHNYGYTF
. | TRBJ2-3 | . | TRBV5-1 | TGCGCCAGCAGCTTCTCGGAGGGGGATACGCAGTATTTT | CASSFSEGDTQYF